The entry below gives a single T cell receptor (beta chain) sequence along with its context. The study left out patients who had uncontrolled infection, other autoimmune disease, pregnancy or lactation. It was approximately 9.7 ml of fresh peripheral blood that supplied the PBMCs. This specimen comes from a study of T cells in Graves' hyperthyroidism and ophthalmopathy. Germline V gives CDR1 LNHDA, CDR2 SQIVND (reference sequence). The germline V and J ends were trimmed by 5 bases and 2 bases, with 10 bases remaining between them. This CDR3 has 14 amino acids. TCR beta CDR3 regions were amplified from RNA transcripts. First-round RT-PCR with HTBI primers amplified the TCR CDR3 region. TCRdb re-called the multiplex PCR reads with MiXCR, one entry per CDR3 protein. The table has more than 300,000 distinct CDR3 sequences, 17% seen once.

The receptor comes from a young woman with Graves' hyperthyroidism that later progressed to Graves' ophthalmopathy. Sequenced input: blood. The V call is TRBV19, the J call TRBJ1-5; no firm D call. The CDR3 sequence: CASSAFSGNQPQHF. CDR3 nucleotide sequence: TGTGCCAGTAGTGCCTTTTCGGGCAATCAGCCCCAGCATTTT. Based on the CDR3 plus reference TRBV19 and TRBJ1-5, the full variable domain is DGGITQSPKYLFRKEGQNVTLSCEQNLNHDAMYWYRQDPGQGLRLIYYSQIVNDFQKGDIAEGYSVSREKKESFPLTVTSAQKNPTAFYLCASSAFSGNQPQHFGDGTRLSIL.